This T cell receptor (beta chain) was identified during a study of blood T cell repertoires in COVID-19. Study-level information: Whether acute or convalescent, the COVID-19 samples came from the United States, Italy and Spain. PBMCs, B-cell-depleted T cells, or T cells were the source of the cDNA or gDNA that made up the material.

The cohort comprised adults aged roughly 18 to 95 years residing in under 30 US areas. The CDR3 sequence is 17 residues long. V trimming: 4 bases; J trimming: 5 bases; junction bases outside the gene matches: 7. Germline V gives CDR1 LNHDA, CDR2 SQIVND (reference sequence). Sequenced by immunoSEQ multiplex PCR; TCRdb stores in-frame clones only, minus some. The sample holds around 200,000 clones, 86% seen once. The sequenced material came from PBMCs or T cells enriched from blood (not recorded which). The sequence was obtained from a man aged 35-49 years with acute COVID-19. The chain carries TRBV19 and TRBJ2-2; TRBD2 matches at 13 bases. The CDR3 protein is CASSKPSGLAGTGELFF. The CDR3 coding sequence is TGTGCCAGTAGTAAGCCCTCGGGACTAGCGGGAACCGGGGAGCTGTTTTTT.